What follows are 3 T cell receptor beta chains derived from one specimen sequenced in a study of blood T cell repertoires in COVID-19. Only in-frame clones appear in the TCRdb table, and some are missing; sequencing was by immunoSEQ multiplex PCR. This table has around 300,000 clones, more than 75% appearing once. Material: peripheral blood. Receptors originate from a woman aged 45-65 years with active or convalescent COVID-19.

The V gene is TRBV30, the J gene TRBJ1-5, with D possibly TRBD1 on 6 matching bases. CDR3 length: 15 amino acids. CDR1 and CDR2 (germline): GTSNPN, SVGIG (reference sequence). The germline V and J ends were trimmed by 2 bases and 2 bases, with 13 bases remaining between them. CDR3 nucleotides: TGTGCCTGGAGTCTGGGGGGGGCGGGCAATCAGCCCCAGCATTTT. It yields the protein CAWSLGGAGNQPQHF.

This chain connects TRBV20-1 to TRBJ1-1; no clear D. V lost 2 bases and J 5 bases, leaving 6 bases between the germline ends. CDR1 DFQATT and CDR2 SNEGSKA come from the germline V gene (reference sequence). The CDR3 runs 11 residues. The DNA of the CDR3 is TGCAGTGCTAGATCCGGGACTGAAGCTTTCTTT. Translation: CSARSGTEAFF.

This chain connects TRBV28 to TRBJ2-7, with 10 bases identical to TRBD1. The V gene's germline CDR1 is MDHEN and CDR2 SYDVKM. The junction had 4 bases not matched to a gene; V was cut back by 2 bases and J by 0 bases. The CDR3 is made up of 16 amino acids. This chain's CDR3 is CASSLRGQGFSYEQYF. For the CDR3, the DNA is TGTGCCAGCAGTTTAAGGGGACAGGGGTTCTCCTACGAGCAGTACTTC.